This is a list of T cell receptor beta chains from one sample in a study of shared clonotypes between healthy human individuals. Generated by immunoSEQ multiplex PCR, the TCRdb table keeps only in-frame clones and is missing some. Among 2 million to 2.5 million clones, roughly 93% were seen once, and the ten largest hold around 0.4%. Sequencing was performed on naive CD4+ T cells from PBMCs. The receptors here all came from a man in his late teens or twenties in good health. Some clones in this sample may be carry-over from other donors' samples. The CDR3 runs from the conserved cysteine through the conserved F or W. The order of the fields is J gene, D gene, clone size, V gene, CDR3 protein, CDR3 DNA. D genes are given only for firm matches. Clone size is not always given. Where it is, it says once, few, many or a class for expanded clones.

>TRBJ1-2|-|-|TRBV11-3
CASSAGPQETAHF
TGTGCCAGCAGCGCGGGACCCCAAGAAACTGCCCACTTC
>TRBJ1-5|-|-|TRBV19
CASSIDRKGNNQPQHF
TGTGCCAGTAGTATAGATCGGAAAGGGAACAATCAGCCCCAGCATTTT
>TRBJ2-4|TRBD1|-|TRBV18
CASSPPQGLAKNIQYF
TGTGCCAGCTCACCACCACAGGGGTTAGCCAAAAACATTCAGTACTTC
>TRBJ1-2|TRBD1|-|TRBV28
CASRRTGAGGYTF
TGTGCCAGCAGACGGACAGGCGCAGGGGGCTACACCTTC
>TRBJ1-1|-|-|TRBV10-3
CASGAGMNTEAFF
TGTGCCTCAGGGGCAGGGATGAACACTGAAGCTTTCTTT
>TRBJ2-1|TRBD1|once|TRBV28
CASSTPRQGSGLSGQFF
TGTGCCAGCAGTACTCCCCGACAGGGGAGTGGCTTAAGTGGGCAGTTCTTC
>TRBJ1-1|-|-|TRBV5-1
CASTLSGDTEAFF
TGCGCCAGCACCCTGAGTGGGGACACTGAAGCTTTCTTT
>TRBJ2-7|-|-|TRBV27
CASSFEGMGYEQYF
TGTGCCAGCAGTTTCGAGGGGATGGGGTACGAGCAGTACTTC
>TRBJ2-7|TRBD1|-|TRBV19
CASSITGQKVWHSYEQYF
TGTGCCAGTAGTATAACGGGACAGAAGGTTTGGCACTCCTACGAGCAGTACTTC
>TRBJ2-1|-|-|TRBV9
CASSVFSTWSYNEQFF
TGTGCCAGCAGCGTATTTTCAACGTGGTCCTACAATGAGCAGTTCTTC
>TRBJ1-2|TRBD1|few|TRBV2
CASSGTGTGYGYTF
TGTGCCAGCAGTGGGACAGGGACAGGCTATGGCTACACCTTC
>TRBJ1-1|TRBD1|-|TRBV6-5
CASSYVEGARTEAFF
TGTGCCAGCAGTTACGTGGAGGGGGCAAGAACTGAAGCTTTCTTT
>TRBJ1-1|TRBD1|-|TRBV19
CASSRTRTGIVVTEAFF
TGTGCCAGTAGTCGTACCCGGACAGGGATTGTTGTCACTGAAGCTTTCTTT
>TRBJ2-6|-|-|TRBV5-1
CASSLELSGANVLTF
TGCGCCAGCAGCCTCGAGCTCTCTGGGGCCAACGTCCTGACTTTC
>TRBJ2-2|-|-|TRBV11-3
CASSFGPNTGELFF
TGTGCCAGCAGCTTCGGACCGAACACCGGGGAGCTGTTTTTT
>TRBJ2-2|-|-|TRBV5-1
CASSLQGTGELFF
TGCGCCAGCAGCTTGCAGGGGACCGGGGAGCTGTTTTTT
>TRBJ2-1|TRBD1|-|TRBV5-6
CASSPGQGRSYNEQFF
TGTGCCAGCAGCCCGGGACAGGGCCGCTCCTACAATGAGCAGTTCTTC
>TRBJ2-7|TRBD2|-|TRBV5-1
CASSLERETYEQYF
TGCGCCAGCAGCTTGGAGCGGGAAACCTACGAGCAGTACTTC
>TRBJ2-7|-|-|TRBV2
CASSAEPAYEQYF
TGTGCCAGCAGTGCGGAGCCAGCCTACGAGCAGTACTTC
>TRBJ1-2|TRBD1|-|TRBV7-9
CASSFRDRDNYGYTF
TGTGCCAGCAGCTTCCGGGACAGGGATAACTATGGCTACACCTTC
>TRBJ1-4|TRBD1|-|TRBV2
CASDFTGVSLFF
TGTGCCAGCGATTTCACAGGGGTATCACTGTTTTTT
>TRBJ2-5|TRBD1|once|TRBV6-1
CASNRGRSETQYF
TGTGCCAGTAACAGGGGGCGATCAGAGACCCAGTACTTC
>TRBJ1-5|TRBD1|-|TRBV28
CASSFGQGSNQPQHF
TGTGCCAGCAGTTTCGGACAGGGTAGCAATCAGCCCCAGCATTTT
>TRBJ1-4|TRBD1|-|TRBV7-2
CASSSQGARNEKLFF
TGTGCCAGCAGCTCCCAGGGGGCCAGGAATGAAAAACTGTTTTTT
>TRBJ2-2|TRBD1|-|TRBV29-1
CSVPDRKNTGELFF
TGCAGCGTCCCGGACAGGAAGAACACCGGGGAGCTGTTTTTT
>TRBJ1-2|TRBD1|-|TRBV5-1
CASSSQPQGATNGYTF
TGCGCCAGCAGCTCCCAGCCACAGGGGGCAACGAATGGCTACACCTTC
>TRBJ2-3|-|-|TRBV7-6
CASSYGNPRADTQYF
TGTGCCAGCAGCTACGGCAATCCCCGGGCAGATACGCAGTATTTT
>TRBJ1-2|-|-|TRBV5-1
CASSLEPRANYGYTF
TGCGCCAGCAGCTTGGAGCCCAGAGCTAACTATGGCTACACCTTC
>TRBJ2-2|-|-|TRBV10-2
CASSIRTGTGELFF
TGCGCCAGCAGCATAAGGACTGGCACCGGGGAGCTGTTTTTT
>TRBJ2-5|-|-|TRBV6-6
CASSRLETQYF
TGTGCCAGCAGCCGGCTTGAGACCCAGTACTTC
>TRBJ1-5|-|-|TRBV19
CASSNTNSRSGNQPQHF
TGTGCCAGTAGTAACACAAACTCGAGGTCGGGCAATCAGCCCCAGCATTTT
>TRBJ2-2|TRBD2|once|TRBV29-1
CSVVGLFTGELFF
TGCAGCGTTGTGGGACTATTCACCGGGGAGCTGTTTTTT
>TRBJ1-2|-|-|TRBV5-8
CASLLQGTANYGYTF
TGTGCCAGCCTCCTTCAGGGGACCGCAAACTATGGCTACACCTTC
>TRBJ1-2|-|-|TRBV5-3
CARSRTTLNYGYTF
TGTGCCAGAAGCAGGACAACCCTTAACTATGGCTACACCTTC
>TRBJ1-2|TRBD1|-|TRBV30
CAWSLSRGGFDRGLLYGYTF
TGTGCCTGGAGTCTCTCCCGAGGGGGGTTCGACAGGGGGCTTCTCTATGGCTACACCTTC
>TRBJ2-2|-|-|TRBV7-9
CASSVRGSDGELFF
TGTGCCAGCAGCGTGAGGGGGAGTGACGGGGAGCTGTTTTTT
>TRBJ1-2|-|-|TRBV6-5
CASSLTGNYGYTF
TGTGCCAGCAGCCTTACAGGGAACTATGGCTACACCTTC
>TRBJ2-7|-|-|TRBV27
CASRWTATYEQYF
TGTGCCAGCCGGTGGACCGCAACCTACGAGCAGTACTTC
>TRBJ1-6|-|-|TRBV7-9
CASSLEGFTLHF
TGTGCCAGCAGCTTAGAGGGTTTCACCCTCCACTTT
>TRBJ2-2|-|-|TRBV11-2
CASSLEVSGAAGELFF
TGTGCCAGCAGCTTAGAGGTCTCGGGGGCGGCCGGGGAGCTGTTTTTT